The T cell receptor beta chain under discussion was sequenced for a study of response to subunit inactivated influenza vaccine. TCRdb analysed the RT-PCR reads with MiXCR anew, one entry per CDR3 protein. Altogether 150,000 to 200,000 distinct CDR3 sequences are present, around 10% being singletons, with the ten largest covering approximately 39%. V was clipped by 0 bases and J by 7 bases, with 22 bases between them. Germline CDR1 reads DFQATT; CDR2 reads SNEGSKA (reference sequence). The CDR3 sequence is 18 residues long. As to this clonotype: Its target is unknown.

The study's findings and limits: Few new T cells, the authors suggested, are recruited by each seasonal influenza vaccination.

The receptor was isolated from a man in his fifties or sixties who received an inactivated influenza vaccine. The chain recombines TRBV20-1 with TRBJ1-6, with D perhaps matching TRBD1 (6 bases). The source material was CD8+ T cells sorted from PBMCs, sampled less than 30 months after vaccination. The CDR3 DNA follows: TGCAGTGCTAGAGATCCGCAGGGGTGGGGTGGGGGGAATTCACCCCTCCACTTT. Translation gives CSARDPQGWGGGNSPLHF.